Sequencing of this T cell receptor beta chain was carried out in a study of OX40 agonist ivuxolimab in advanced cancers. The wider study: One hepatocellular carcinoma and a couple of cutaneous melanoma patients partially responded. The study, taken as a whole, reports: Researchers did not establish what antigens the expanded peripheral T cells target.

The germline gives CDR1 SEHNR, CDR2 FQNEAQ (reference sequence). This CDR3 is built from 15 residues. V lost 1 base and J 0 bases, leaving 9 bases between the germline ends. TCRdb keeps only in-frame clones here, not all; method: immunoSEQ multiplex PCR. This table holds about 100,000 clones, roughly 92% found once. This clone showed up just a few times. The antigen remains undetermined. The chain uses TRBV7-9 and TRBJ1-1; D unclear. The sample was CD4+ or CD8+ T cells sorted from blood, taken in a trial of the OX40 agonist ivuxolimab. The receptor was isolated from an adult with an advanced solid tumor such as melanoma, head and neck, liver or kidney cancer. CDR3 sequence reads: CASSLGLGMNTEAFF. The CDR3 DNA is TGTGCCAGCAGCTTAGGGTTAGGCATGAACACTGAAGCTTTCTTT.